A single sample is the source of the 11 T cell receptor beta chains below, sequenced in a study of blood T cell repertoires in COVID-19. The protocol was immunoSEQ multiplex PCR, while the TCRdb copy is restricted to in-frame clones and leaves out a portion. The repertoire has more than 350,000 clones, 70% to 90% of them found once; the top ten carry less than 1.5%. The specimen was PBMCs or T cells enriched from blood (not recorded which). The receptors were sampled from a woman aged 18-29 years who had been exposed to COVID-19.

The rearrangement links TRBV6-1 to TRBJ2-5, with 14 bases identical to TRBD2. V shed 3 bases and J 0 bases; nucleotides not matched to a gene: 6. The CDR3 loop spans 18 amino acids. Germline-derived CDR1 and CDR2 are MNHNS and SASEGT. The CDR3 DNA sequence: TGTGCCAGCAGTGAGGTGGGACTAGCGGGGGTGTACCAAGAGACCCAGTACTTC. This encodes CASSEVGLAGVYQETQYF.

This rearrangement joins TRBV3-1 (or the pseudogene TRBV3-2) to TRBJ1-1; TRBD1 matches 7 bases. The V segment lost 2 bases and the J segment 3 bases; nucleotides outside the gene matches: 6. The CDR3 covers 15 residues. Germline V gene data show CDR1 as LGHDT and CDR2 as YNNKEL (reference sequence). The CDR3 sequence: CASSQLGQSYTEAFF. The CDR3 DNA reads TGTGCCAGCAGCCAACTGGGACAGTCTTACACTGAAGCTTTCTTT.

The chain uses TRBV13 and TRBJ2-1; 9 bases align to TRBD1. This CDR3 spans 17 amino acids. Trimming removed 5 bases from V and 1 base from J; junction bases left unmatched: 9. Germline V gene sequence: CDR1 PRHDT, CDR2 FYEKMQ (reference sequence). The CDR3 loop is CASSPTGGGISYNEQFF. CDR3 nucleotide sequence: TGTGCCAGCAGCCCAACAGGGGGCGGCATATCCTACAATGAGCAGTTCTTC.

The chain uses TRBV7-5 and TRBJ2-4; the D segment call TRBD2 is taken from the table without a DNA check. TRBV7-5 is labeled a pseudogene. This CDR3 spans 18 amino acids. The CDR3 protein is CVRSFPGEWWLAPIIQYF. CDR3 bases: TGTGTCAGAAGCTTCCCGGGGGAGTGGTGGCTAGCGCCAATAATTCAGTACTTC.

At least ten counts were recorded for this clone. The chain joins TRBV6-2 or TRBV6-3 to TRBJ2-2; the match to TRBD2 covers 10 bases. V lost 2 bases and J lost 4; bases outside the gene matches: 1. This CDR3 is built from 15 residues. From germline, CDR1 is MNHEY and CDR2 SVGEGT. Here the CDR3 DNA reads TGTGCCAGCAGTTACAGCGGGGGGGCCACCGGGGAGCTGTTTTTT. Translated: CASSYSGGATGELFF.

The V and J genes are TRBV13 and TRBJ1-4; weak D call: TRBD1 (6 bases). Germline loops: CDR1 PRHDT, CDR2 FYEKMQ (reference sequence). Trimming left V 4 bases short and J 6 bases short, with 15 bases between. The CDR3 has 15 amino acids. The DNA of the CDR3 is TGTGCCAGCAGCTCCGCCCGGGGGGCTTATGAAAAACTGTTTTTT. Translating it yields CASSSARGAYEKLFF.

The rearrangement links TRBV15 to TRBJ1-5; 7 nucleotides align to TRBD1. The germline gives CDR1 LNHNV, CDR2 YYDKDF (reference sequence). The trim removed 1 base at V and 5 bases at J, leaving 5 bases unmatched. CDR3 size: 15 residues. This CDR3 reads CATSRVRGEDQPQHF. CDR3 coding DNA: TGTGCCACCAGCAGAGTCAGGGGGGAGGATCAGCCCCAGCATTTT. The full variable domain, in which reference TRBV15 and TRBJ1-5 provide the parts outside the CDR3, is DAMVIQNPRYQVTQFGKPVTLSCSQTLNHNVMYWYQQKSSQAPKLLFHYYDKDFNNEADTPDNFQSRRPNTSFCFLDIRSPGLGDTAMYLCATSRVRGEDQPQHFGDGTRLSIL.

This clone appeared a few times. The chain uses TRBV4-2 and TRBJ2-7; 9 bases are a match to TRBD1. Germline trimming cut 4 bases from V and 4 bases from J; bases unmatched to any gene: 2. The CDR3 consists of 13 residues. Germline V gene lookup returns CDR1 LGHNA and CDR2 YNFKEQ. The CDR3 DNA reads TGTGCCAGCAGCCCAGACAGGGGGTACGAGCAGTACTTC. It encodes CASSPDRGYEQYF.

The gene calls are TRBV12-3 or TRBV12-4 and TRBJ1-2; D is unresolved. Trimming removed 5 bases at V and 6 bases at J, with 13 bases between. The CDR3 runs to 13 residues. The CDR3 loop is CASSIGDPDGYTF. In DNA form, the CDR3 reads TGTGCCAGCAGTATCGGAGACCCGGATGGCTACACCTTC.

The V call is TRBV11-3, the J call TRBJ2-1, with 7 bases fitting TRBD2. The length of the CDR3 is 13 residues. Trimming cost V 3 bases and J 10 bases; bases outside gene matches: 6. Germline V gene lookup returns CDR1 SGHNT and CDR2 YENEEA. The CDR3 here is CASSFFGGREQFF. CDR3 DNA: TGTGCCAGCAGCTTCTTCGGGGGGAGGGAGCAGTTCTTC.

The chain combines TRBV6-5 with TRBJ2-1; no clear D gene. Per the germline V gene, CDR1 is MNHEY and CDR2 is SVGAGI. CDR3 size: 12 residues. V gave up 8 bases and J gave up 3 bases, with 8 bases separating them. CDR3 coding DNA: TGTGCCAGCCACAGTTACTACAATGAGCAGTTCTTC. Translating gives CASHSYYNEQFF.